These T cell receptor beta chains were read from a single sample in a study of radiation and T cells in renal cell carcinoma. TCRdb's table, derived via immunoSEQ multiplex PCR, lists solely in-frame clones and lacks some. The repertoire holds around 95,000 clones, with approximately 80% as singletons. The source was blood, collected from a patient whose treatment included radiotherapy and nephrectomy. These receptors all stem from a man aged 60 to 69 with renal cell carcinoma. CDR3s include the opening cysteine and the closing phenylalanine or tryptophan. D genes are given only for firm matches. Clone sizes are given selectively: once, few, many, or a class where the clone is expanded.

clone_size	d_call	v_call	j_call	cdr3_aa	cdr3_nt
NA	TRBD1	TRBV28	TRBJ2-7	CASRGQGVYEQYF	TGTGCCAGCAGGGGACAGGGGGTCTACGAGCAGTACTTC
NA	TRBD2	TRBV4-1	TRBJ2-2	CASSHGLAGAGELFF	TGCGCCAGCAGCCATGGACTAGCGGGAGCCGGGGAGCTGTTTTTT
few	TRBD1	TRBV4-1	TRBJ1-1	CASSQTRGGLNTEAFF	TGCGCCAGCAGCCAAACCAGGGGGGGATTGAACACTGAAGCTTTCTTT
few	NA	TRBV30	TRBJ2-1	CAWSVFIQGSDEQFF	TGTGCCTGGAGTGTATTTATACAGGGATCGGATGAGCAGTTCTTC
NA	NA	TRBV19	TRBJ2-2	CASKTGWELFF	TGTGCCAGTAAAACAGGGTGGGAGCTGTTTTTT
NA	NA	TRBV30	TRBJ1-2	CAWSEGGYGYTF	TGTGCCTGGAGCGAAGGAGGCTATGGCTACACCTTC
NA	NA	TRBV29-1	TRBJ2-7	CSVENGYEQYF	TGCAGCGTTGAAAATGGCTACGAGCAGTACTTC
NA	NA	TRBV7-2	TRBJ1-5	CASSPYPSSVGQHF	TGTGCCAGCAGTCCGTACCCTTCGTCTGTGGGCCAGCATTTT
NA	TRBD1	TRBV6-1	TRBJ2-7	CASQGDNSYEQYF	TGTGCCAGCCAGGGGGACAACTCCTACGAGCAGTACTTC
NA	NA	TRBV4-1	TRBJ1-5	CASSQLGNQPQHF	TGCGCCAGCAGCCAATTAGGCAATCAGCCCCAGCATTTT
NA	NA	TRBV5-4	TRBJ1-1	CASSLMGAPEAFF	TGTGCCAGCAGCTTGATGGGGGCTCCTGAAGCTTTCTTT
NA	TRBD2	TRBV7-2	TRBJ2-1	CASSVSSGYSYNEQFF	TGTGCCAGCAGCGTCTCTAGCGGGTACTCCTACAATGAGCAGTTCTTC
NA	NA	TRBV6-5	TRBJ1-5	CASIKVTQPQHF	TGTGCCAGCATTAAAGTCACTCAGCCCCAGCATTTT
once	TRBD2	TRBV27	TRBJ2-4	CASSLIAPGGADAKNIQYF	TGTGCCAGCAGTTTAATCGCTCCGGGAGGGGCCGACGCCAAAAACATTCAGTACTTC
NA	NA	TRBV28	TRBJ2-4	CASSGWFQYF	TGTGCCAGCTCGGGGTGGTTTCAGTACTTC
NA	TRBD1	TRBV28	TRBJ1-4	CASSFSGGREKLFF	TGTGCCAGCAGTTTTTCAGGGGGCAGAGAAAAACTGTTTTTT
NA	NA	TRBV4-2	TRBJ2-2	CASSQDGAGANTGELFF	TGTGCCAGCAGCCAAGATGGAGCAGGGGCGAACACCGGGGAGCTGTTTTTT
NA	TRBD1	TRBV10-3	TRBJ2-3	CASRTGASTDTQYF	TGTGCCTCGCGGACAGGAGCTAGCACAGATACGCAGTATTTT
NA	TRBD1	TRBV4-1	TRBJ1-4	CASSQIDRGGEKLFF	TGCGCCAGCAGCCAGATTGACAGGGGAGGGGAAAAACTGTTTTTT
NA	TRBD1	TRBV14	TRBJ2-7	CASSQVFGTGGAYEQYF	TGTGCCAGCAGCCAAGTTTTCGGGACAGGGGGTGCCTACGAGCAGTACTTC
NA	NA	TRBV7-8	TRBJ2-1	CASSLVRGPTMSWIQFF	TGTGCCAGCAGCTTAGTCAGGGGTCCCACAATGAGCTGGATTCAGTTCTTC
once	TRBD2	TRBV19	TRBJ2-1	CASSSLAGGPANEQFF	TGTGCCAGTAGTTCCCTAGCGGGAGGGCCTGCGAATGAGCAGTTCTTC
NA	NA	TRBV19	TRBJ2-7	CASSIGAMSSYEQYF	TGTGCCAGTAGTATAGGTGCTATGTCCTCCTACGAGCAGTACTTC
NA	NA	TRBV7-5	TRBJ2-7	CARSVMQGGHEQYF	TGTGCCAGAAGTGTGATGCAGGGAGGACACGAGCAGTACTTC
NA	NA	TRBV12-2	TRBJ1-5	CASRLAPSGRGGGQPQHF	TGTGCAAGTCGCTTAGCGCCGAGCGGGAGGGGCGGTGGTCAGCCCCAGCATTTT
few	NA	TRBV9	TRBJ1-5	CASSARAKNQPQHF	TGTGCCAGCAGCGCCCGAGCCAAAAATCAGCCCCAGCATTTT
NA	NA	TRBV13	TRBJ2-1	CASSPSSGGVSYNEQFF	TGTGCCAGCAGCCCCTCCTCGGGCGGGGTCTCCTACAATGAGCAGTTCTTC
NA	NA	TRBV11-2	TRBJ2-3	CASSFRFGELDDTQYF	TGTGCCAGCAGCTTTAGGTTCGGGGAGCTCGACGATACGCAGTATTTT
NA	TRBD2	TRBV25-1	TRBJ2-2	CASSPALAGVHTGELFF	TGTGCCAGCAGTCCGGCCCTAGCGGGAGTTCACACCGGGGAGCTGTTTTTT
NA	TRBD1	TRBV7-2	TRBJ1-1	CASSPPGQGNTEAFF	TGTGCCAGCAGCCCGCCGGGACAGGGCAACACTGAAGCTTTCTTT
once	TRBD1	TRBV7-2	TRBJ2-1	CASSLEGQIGNEQFF	TGTGCCAGCAGCTTAGAGGGACAGATTGGGAATGAGCAGTTCTTC
NA	NA	TRBV7-9	TRBJ1-2	CASSLARTESNYGYTF	TGTGCCAGCAGCTTAGCCCGGACAGAAAGTAACTATGGCTACACCTTC
NA	TRBD1	TRBV4-2	TRBJ2-1	CASSQEGQGPRSYNEQFF	TGTGCCAGCAGCCAAGAGGGACAGGGGCCGCGGTCCTACAATGAGCAGTTCTTC
NA	NA	TRBV10-3	TRBJ2-1	CAIRGQLEYNEQFF	TGTGCCATCCGGGGACAACTTGAGTACAATGAGCAGTTCTTC
NA	TRBD2	TRBV7-2	TRBJ2-7	CASTWAGESGEQYF	TGTGCCAGCACCTGGGCGGGAGAATCGGGCGAGCAGTACTTC
NA	NA	TRBV2	TRBJ2-5	CASSEAPTGETQYF	TGTGCCAGCAGTGAAGCGCCCACAGGGGAGACCCAGTACTTC
few	TRBD1	TRBV6-1	TRBJ2-2	CASRWDRVTGELFF	TGTGCCAGCCGCTGGGACAGGGTCACCGGGGAGCTGTTTTTT
NA	NA	TRBV7-9	TRBJ2-7	CASSLAAVTYEQYF	TGTGCCAGCAGCTTAGCGGCGGTAACCTACGAGCAGTACTTC
NA	TRBD1	TRBV7-8	TRBJ2-2	CASSLVQGDTGELFF	TGTGCCAGCAGCTTAGTGCAGGGGGACACCGGGGAGCTGTTTTTT
NA	TRBD1	TRBV28	TRBJ2-3	CASSQERTGLIDTQYF	TGTGCCAGCAGTCAAGAAAGGACAGGCCTAATAGATACGCAGTATTTT